This T cell receptor (beta chain) was documented in a study of blood T cells in healthy people across ages. A second PCR, run for about 6 to 12 cycles, used a sample-barcoded 5' primer plus a J-beta primer mix. Via MiXCR, TCRdb re-called the 5' RACE reads, giving one row per CDR3 protein. This sample has around 650,000 distinct CDR3 sequences; around 32% occur once, and the top ten carry over 15%. With respect to this clonotype: A much larger clone lies a single base off, so this may be a read error.

Germline CDR1 reads MNHEY; CDR2 reads SVGAGI. This CDR3 has 14 amino acids. The chain has TRBV6-5 and TRBJ1-5; 11 nucleotides agree with TRBD1. Sequencing was carried out using blood. This TCR was recovered from an elderly woman in good health. The CDR3 is CASSSGTGGQPRHF. CDR3 nucleotides: TGTGCCAGCAGTTCCGGGACAGGGGGACAGCCCCGGCATTTT.